Shown below are 13 T cell receptor beta chains from a single sample sequenced in a study of T cells in tuberculosis. The data were produced by immunoSEQ multiplex PCR, yet TCRdb's version contains in-frame clones alone and is incomplete. The repertoire consists of 20,000 to 25,000 clones, with approximately 90% occurring once and the leading ten covering roughly 14%. The sample comprised PBMCs. These receptors were collected from a donor between 5 and 29 years old with latent tuberculosis or without tuberculosis infection.

This chain uses TRBV30 with TRBJ2-5; 8 bases line up with TRBD2. V lost 4 bases and J lost 2; bases outside the gene matches: 12. This CDR3 spans 16 amino acids. CDR1 is GTSNPN and CDR2 is SVGIG in the germline V gene (reference sequence). CDR3 amino acids: CAWTSGVLAAQETQYF. The CDR3 DNA is TGTGCCTGGACTAGTGGGGTACTAGCGGCGCAAGAGACCCAGTACTTC.

This chain joins TRBV2 and TRBJ1-6; D remains ambiguous. CDR1 is SNHLY and CDR2 is FYNNEI in the germline V gene. The CDR3 spans 16 residues. The germline V and J ends were trimmed by 3 bases and 4 bases, with 13 bases remaining between them. DNA for the CDR3: TGTGCCAGCAGTGAGACGGCAGGACTTTATAATTCACCCCTCCACTTT. Translated: CASSETAGLYNSPLHF.

The J gene is TRBJ1-4, the V gene TRBV19, with D tentatively TRBD1 (5 bases). Deletions cut 3 bases from V and 4 bases from J, with 12 bases between. This CDR3 contains 15 residues. CDR1 is LNHDA, CDR2 SQIVND, per germline (reference sequence). The CDR3 spells CASSIHRLGNEKLFF. Here the CDR3 DNA reads TGTGCCAGTAGTATTCACAGGCTTGGTAATGAAAAACTGTTTTTT.

V usage is TRBV19 and J usage is TRBJ2-5, with 12 nucleotides matching TRBD1. V dropped 5 bases and J dropped 4; count of bases not matched to a gene: 5. CDR1 and CDR2 (germline): LNHDA, SQIVND (reference sequence). This CDR3 is built from 15 residues. The DNA for the CDR3 is TGTGCCAGTAGTCCCGGGACAGGGGGCAGAGAGACCCAGTACTTC. It specifies CASSPGTGGRETQYF. The full variable domain, rest sourced from reference TRBV19 and TRBJ2-5, is DGGITQSPKYLFRKEGQNVTLSCEQNLNHDAMYWYRQDPGQGLRLIYYSQIVNDFQKGDIAEGYSVSREKKESFPLTVTSAQKNPTAFYLCASSPGTGGRETQYFGPGTRLLVL.

This clone was seen a single time. This chain joins TRBV2 and TRBJ2-7; 9 bases agree with TRBD1. Germline CDR1 and CDR2: SNHLY and FYNNEI. Germline trimming cut 9 bases from V and 5 bases from J; bases unmatched to any gene: 5. The CDR3 spans 12 residues. CDR3 in amino acids: CARGTGIHEQYF. DNA for the CDR3: TGTGCCAGAGGGACAGGGATCCACGAGCAGTACTTC.

A remark on this clone: At one end the junction does not follow the germline gene, possibly because of a read error. The chain uses TRBV5-4 and TRBJ2-7, with D possibly TRBD2 on 6 matching bases. The CDR3 is 16 amino acids. Germline CDR1 and CDR2: SGHNT and YYREEE (reference sequence). Here the CDR3 reads CASSFGPGETTYEQYF. The CDR3, as DNA: TGTGCCAGTAGCTTCGGACCGGGAGAGACTACCTACGAGCAGTACTTC.

The rearrangement joins TRBV6-5 to TRBJ2-1; no firm D call. The ends were cut back, 0 bases at V and 5 bases at J, with 11 bases in the middle. The CDR3 runs 15 residues. Germline lookup yields CDR1 MNHEY and CDR2 SVGAGI. For the CDR3, the DNA is TGTGCCAGCAGTTACTCGCCCCTTACGGACAATGAGCAGTTCTTC. Translated, it gives CASSYSPLTDNEQFF.

This rearrangement joins TRBV5-1 to TRBJ1-1; D is undetermined. In germline, CDR1 is SGHRS, CDR2 YFSETQ. The CDR3 contains 15 residues. V lost 0 bases to trimming and J lost 4 bases, with 13 bases between them. The CDR3 sequence is CASSLVYAGGTEAFF. The CDR3, as DNA: TGCGCCAGCAGCTTGGTTTATGCGGGCGGCACTGAAGCTTTCTTT.

This chain connects TRBV5-1 to TRBJ1-4; TRBD1 aligns across 7 bases. Germline V gene lookup returns CDR1 SGHRS and CDR2 YFSETQ. Trimming removed 4 bases from V and 4 bases from J; junction bases left unmatched: 10. The CDR3 is 16 amino acids. This chain's CDR3 is CASSQPRDSHNEKLFF. Here the CDR3 DNA reads TGCGCCAGCAGCCAACCCCGGGACAGTCATAATGAAAAACTGTTTTTT.

The chain employs TRBV6-6 and TRBJ1-4; D unclear. Trimming removed 2 bases at V and 7 bases at J, with 14 bases between. The V gene's germline CDR1 is MNHNY and CDR2 SVGAGI (reference sequence). This CDR3 has 15 residues. In nucleotides, the CDR3 is TGTGCCAGCAGTTACCCGGTGTCGGGTAGTGAAAAACTGTTTTTT. Translating it yields CASSYPVSGSEKLFF.

The V gene is TRBV28, the J gene TRBJ1-1; D call uncertain. The CDR3 totals 13 residues. Trimming left V 3 bases short and J 4 bases short, with 9 bases between. CDR1 is MDHEN and CDR2 is SYDVKM in the germline V gene. The CDR3 here is CASSLERVTEAFF. The CDR3, as DNA: TGTGCCAGCAGTTTGGAGAGGGTCACTGAAGCTTTCTTT.

This clone was seen just once. This chain uses TRBV5-6 with TRBJ2-4, with D hard to call. V was cut by 0 bases and J by 6 bases, with 10 bases left in between. The CDR3 loop spans 14 amino acids. Germline loops: CDR1 SGHDT, CDR2 YYEEEE. The CDR3: CASSLALNPNIQYF. The CDR3 DNA reads as TGTGCCAGCAGCTTGGCCCTAAACCCAAACATTCAGTACTTC. The full variable domain, rest sourced from reference TRBV5-6 and TRBJ2-4, is DAGVTQSPTHLIKTRGQQVTLRCSPKSGHDTVSWYQQALGQGPQFIFQYYEEEERQRGNFPDRFSGHQFPNYSSELNVNALLLGDSALYLCASSLALNPNIQYFGAGTRLSVL.

V usage is TRBV12-5 and J usage is TRBJ1-4; D not certain. This CDR3 spans 14 amino acids. Trimming stripped 6 bases from V and 5 bases from J, with 13 bases between. The germline V gene encodes CDR1 LGHNT and CDR2 FRNRAP. The CDR3 spells CASGPDTPNEKLFF. CDR3 nucleotide sequence: TGTGCTAGTGGCCCCGACACCCCAAATGAAAAACTGTTTTTT.